Each of the 14 T cell receptor beta chains below was sequenced from the same sample in a study of blood T cells in healthy people across ages. It was with a sample-barcoded 5' primer and a J-beta primer mix that a second PCR of about 6 to 12 cycles was run. One entry per CDR3 protein results from TCRdb running MiXCR on the 5' RACE reads. This sample has more than 700,000 distinct CDR3 sequences; about 46% occur once, and the top ten carry 15% to 20%. Sequencing input: blood. The source is an elderly man in good health.

The chain recombines TRBV7-2 with TRBJ2-3, with 8 bases identical to TRBD2. CDR3 length equals 20 residues. Germline CDR1 and CDR2: SGHTA and FQGNSA. Trimming at V came to 5 bases and at J to 4 bases, leaving 23 bases not matched to a gene. For the CDR3, the DNA is TGTGCCAGCAGCCCCGAACCCCGGATGGGCGGGAGGTGGGGTGCAGATACGCAGTATTTT. Residues: CASSPEPRMGGRWGADTQYF.

This sequence joins TRBV20-1 and TRBJ2-3; TRBD2 is a possible D gene (6 bases). V shed 6 bases and J shed 0 bases, with 13 bases lying between them. The length of the CDR3 is 14 residues. Per the germline V gene, CDR1 is DFQATT and CDR2 is SNEGSKA (reference sequence). CDR3 residues: CSALRERSTDTQYF. The CDR3 DNA follows: TGCAGTGCCCTTCGGGAGCGGAGCACAGATACGCAGTATTTT.

The J gene is TRBJ2-7, the V gene TRBV20-1; a possible D gene is TRBD1 (6 bases). CDR1 is DFQATT, CDR2 SNEGSKA, per germline (reference sequence). This CDR3 is built from 15 residues. V was pared by 2 bases and J by 3 bases, with 17 bases between. The CDR3 protein is CSARQQGVGHYEQYF. The CDR3 nucleotides are TGCAGTGCTAGACAACAGGGTGTAGGGCACTACGAGCAGTACTTC.

In its sample, this clonotype was seen a few times. The chain has TRBV6-2 or TRBV6-3 and TRBJ2-5; possible D gene TRBD1, 5 bases. Between the trimmed V and J ends, which lost 7 bases and 4 bases, there was a span of 25 bases. Looked up from germline, CDR1 is MNHEY and CDR2 is SVGEGT. This CDR3 has 17 amino acids. The CDR3 DNA sequence: TGTGCCAGCACTCCCGCGCCCCTCCAGGGTTGGGGAGAGACCCAGTACTTC. Its protein product is CASTPAPLQGWGETQYF.

J is TRBJ2-1 and V is TRBV9; TRBD2 might be the D (6 bases). CDR1 and CDR2 from the germline V gene are SGDLS and YYNGEE. The CDR3 loop spans 14 amino acids. Trimming removed 0 bases from V and 8 bases from J, with 12 bases in between. The CDR3 bases are TGTGCCAGCAGCGTAGACGGGAGCGACGATGAGCAGTTCTTC. Encoded protein: CASSVDGSDDEQFF.

The table lists this clonotype with a few counts. The chain employs TRBV6-1 and TRBJ1-2; perhaps TRBD1 as D (6 bases). CDR1 and CDR2 (germline): MNHNS, SASEGT. CDR3 size: 12 residues. Trimming took off 8 bases at V and 4 bases at J, with 11 bases between the two ends. The CDR3: CASASDSYGYTF. DNA for the CDR3: TGTGCCAGCGCCTCGGACAGCTATGGCTACACCTTC.

V is TRBV10-3 and J is TRBJ2-1, with 7 nucleotides matching TRBD1. V lost 2 bases and J lost 8; bases outside the gene matches: 6. The V gene's germline CDR1 is ENHRY and CDR2 SYGVKD. CDR3 length equals 14 residues. CDR3 protein: CAISEAQGVDEQFF. CDR3 nucleotides: TGTGCCATCAGTGAGGCTCAGGGGGTCGATGAGCAGTTCTTC.

Note on this clonotype: One base away lies a much larger clone, so this may be a sequencing read error. The chain couples TRBV20-1 to TRBJ2-5; 7 nucleotides align to TRBD2. TRBJ2-7 explains the end of the DNA better; the J call may be wrong. CDR1 is DFQATT and CDR2 is SNEGSKA in the germline V gene (reference sequence). CDR3 length equals 11 residues. The CDR3 bases are TGCAGTGCTAGAACGGGGGGCGAGCAGTACTTC. Translation gives CSARTGGEQYF.

This clonotype occurred a few times. This may arise from a read error, as a much more abundant clone is one base away. The rearrangement uses TRBV7-7 and TRBJ2-7; 10 bases agree with TRBD2. The length of the CDR3 is 14 residues. Per germline, CDR1 SSHAT and CDR2 FNYEAQ (reference sequence). V dropped 3 bases and J dropped 7; count of bases not matched to a gene: 6. CDR3 amino acids: CASSFNGLADEQYF. The CDR3 DNA sequence: TGTGCCAGCAGCTTCAACGGACTAGCGGATGAGCAGTACTTC.

This clonotype turned up a few times. The CDR3 reads CASTSPPLLAGGNEQFF. CDR3 sequence (DNA): TGTGCCAGCACCAGCCCCCCGTTACTAGCGGGAGGGAATGAGCAGTTCTTC. The J gene is TRBJ2-1, the V gene TRBV6-2 or TRBV6-3, with TRBD2 matching 13 bases. CDR3 length: 17 amino acids. V gave up 7 bases and J gave up 7 bases; unmatched junction bases: 13. Germline values: CDR1 MNHEY, CDR2 SVGEGT.

The CDR3 reads CASSLLFSRGSGIAGELFF. CDR3 coding DNA: TGTGCCAGCAGCTTACTCTTCTCTCGCGGGAGCGGAATAGCCGGGGAGCTGTTTTTT. The rearrangement joins TRBV11-2 to TRBJ2-2; 7 nucleotides match TRBD2. J lost 6 bases, V lost 2 bases, and 18 bases had no gene match. Germline V gene lookup returns CDR1 SGHAT and CDR2 FQNNGV. This CDR3 has 19 residues.

The chain couples TRBV12-3 or TRBV12-4 to TRBJ1-5; D call uncertain. V dropped 6 bases and J dropped 1 base, with 13 bases sitting between them. The CDR3 sequence is 15 residues long. The CDR3 DNA follows: TGTGCCAGCAGGCCCGGAGGAGGCAGCAATCAGCCCCAGCATTTT. This codes for CASRPGGGSNQPQHF.

This clonotype was detected only once. CDR3 coding DNA: TGTGCCAGCAGTCCCATATTGGGCACAGATACGCAGTATTTT. Its translation is CASSPILGTDTQYF. This rearrangement joins TRBV12-3 or TRBV12-4 to TRBJ2-3; no firm D call. V dropped 5 bases and J dropped 1 base, with 10 bases sitting between them. The CDR3 loop spans 14 amino acids.

This chain connects TRBV29-1 to TRBJ2-4; D is undetermined. The CDR3 is 14 residues long. Germline CDR1 and CDR2: SQVTM and ANQGSEA. Trimming removed 5 bases at V and 0 bases at J, with 11 bases between. The CDR3 nucleotides read TGCAGCGTTTCCCCCAACCTAGCCAAAAACATTCAGTACTTC. Protein product: CSVSPNLAKNIQYF.